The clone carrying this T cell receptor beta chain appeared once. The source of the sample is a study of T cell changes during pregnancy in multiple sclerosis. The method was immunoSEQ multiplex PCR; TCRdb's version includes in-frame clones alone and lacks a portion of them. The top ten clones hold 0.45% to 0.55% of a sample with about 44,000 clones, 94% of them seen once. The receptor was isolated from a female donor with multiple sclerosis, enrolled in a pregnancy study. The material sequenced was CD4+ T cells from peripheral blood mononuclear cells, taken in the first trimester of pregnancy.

The CDR3 DNA is TGTGCCAGCTCCGGGACAGGGGGCACAGATACGCAGTATTTT. It yields the protein CASSGTGGTDTQYF. The chain couples TRBV19 to TRBJ2-3; 10 positions agree with TRBD1. The CDR3 totals 14 residues. V shed 9 bases and J 1 base; nucleotides not matched to a gene: 4. From germline, CDR1 is LNHDA and CDR2 SQIVND (reference sequence).